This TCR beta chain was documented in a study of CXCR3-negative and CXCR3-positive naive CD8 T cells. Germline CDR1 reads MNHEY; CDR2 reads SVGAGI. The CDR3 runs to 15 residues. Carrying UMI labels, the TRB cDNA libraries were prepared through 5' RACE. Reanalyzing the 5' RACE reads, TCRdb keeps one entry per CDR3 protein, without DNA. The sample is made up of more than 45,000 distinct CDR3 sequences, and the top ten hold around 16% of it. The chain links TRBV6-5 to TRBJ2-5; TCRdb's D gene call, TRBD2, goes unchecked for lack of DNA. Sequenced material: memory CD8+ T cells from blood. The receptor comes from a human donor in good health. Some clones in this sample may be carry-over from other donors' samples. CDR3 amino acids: CASSQSEGVGETQYF.